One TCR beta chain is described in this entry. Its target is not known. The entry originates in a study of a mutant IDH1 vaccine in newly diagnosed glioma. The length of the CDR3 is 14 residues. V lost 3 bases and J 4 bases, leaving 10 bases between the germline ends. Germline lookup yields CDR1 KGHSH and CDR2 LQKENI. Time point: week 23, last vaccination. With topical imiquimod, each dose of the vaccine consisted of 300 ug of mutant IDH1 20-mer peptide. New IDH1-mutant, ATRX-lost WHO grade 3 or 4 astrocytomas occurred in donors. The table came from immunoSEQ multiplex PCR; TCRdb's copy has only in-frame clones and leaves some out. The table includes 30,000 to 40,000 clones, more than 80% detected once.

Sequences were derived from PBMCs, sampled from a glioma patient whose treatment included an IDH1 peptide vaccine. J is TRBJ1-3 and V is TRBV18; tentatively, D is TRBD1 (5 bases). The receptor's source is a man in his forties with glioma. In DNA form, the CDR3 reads TGTGCCAGCTCACCGTCCAGACAGGGAAACACCATATATTTT. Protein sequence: CASSPSRQGNTIYF.